Each of the 24 T cell receptor beta chains below was sequenced from the same sample in a study of blood T cell repertoires in COVID-19. Sequencing was performed with immunoSEQ multiplex PCR; in TCRdb, only in-frame clones are kept and a portion is missing. The data hold roughly 280,000 clones, with 91% observed a single time. Sequenced input: PBMCs or T cells enriched from blood (not recorded which). The receptor set was obtained from a man aged 35 to 55 who had been exposed to COVID-19.

This clone was detected only a few times. The chain is built from TRBV7-2 and TRBJ2-3, with TRBD2 identical over 12 bases. The V segment lost 3 bases and the J segment 9 bases; nucleotides outside the gene matches: 4. The CDR3 length is 14 residues. Germline V gene lookup returns CDR1 SGHTA and CDR2 FQGNSA. The CDR3 sequence: CASSFGTSGSTQYF. As DNA, the CDR3 is TGTGCCAGCAGCTTTGGGACTAGCGGGTCCACGCAGTATTTT.

The chain carries TRBV19 and TRBJ1-3; 9 nucleotides line up with TRBD1. The V segment lost 5 bases and the J segment 8 bases; nucleotides outside the gene matches: 10. From germline, CDR1 is LNHDA and CDR2 SQIVND (reference sequence). This CDR3 is built from 15 residues. The chain's CDR3 is CASSSAGTGLHTIYF. CDR3 DNA: TGTGCCAGTAGTTCCGCCGGGACAGGGTTACACACCATATATTTT.

This chain joins TRBV7-9 and TRBJ2-1; 8 nucleotides line up with TRBD1. The CDR3 extends over 15 amino acids. With 3 bases clipped from V and 4 bases from J, the junction kept 5 bases outside the gene matches. Germline V gene data show CDR1 as SEHNR and CDR2 as FQNEAQ (reference sequence). Here the CDR3 reads CASSLGQDYYNEQFF. The DNA of the CDR3 is TGTGCCAGCAGCTTGGGACAGGATTATTACAATGAGCAGTTCTTC.

The chain uses TRBV24-1 and TRBJ1-1; unclear D gene. The CDR3 totals 12 residues. Trimming took 6 bases from V and 7 from J, leaving 11 bases between them. The germline gives CDR1 KGHDR, CDR2 SFDVKD. The CDR3 region has the DNA TGTGCCACCAGTTTAACCGGGAGTGAAGCTTTCTTT. Its protein product is CATSLTGSEAFF.

The rearrangement joins TRBV2 to TRBJ1-5; D perhaps matches TRBD1 (5 bases). This CDR3 contains 14 residues. The germline V gene encodes CDR1 SNHLY and CDR2 FYNNEI. V lost 4 bases and J 0 bases, leaving 7 bases between the germline ends. CDR3 nucleotides: TGTGCCAGCAGTGGGGGCGGTAGCAATCAGCCCCAGCATTTT. Translated, it gives CASSGGGSNQPQHF.

This rearrangement joins TRBV21-1 to TRBJ2-1; no DNA check was done on the table's D call, TRBD1. TRBV21-1 has pseudogene status. The CDR3 runs to 16 residues. The CDR3 nucleotides read TGTGCCAGCAGCCTGCCGGCGGACAGGGCCGGCAATGAGCAGTTCTTC. Translated: CASSLPADRAGNEQFF.

As DNA, the CDR3 is TGTGCCAGCAGCTGGGGACTAGCGAACTCTAGAGAGCAGTACTTC. Translation: CASSWGLANSREQYF. The chain couples TRBV7-2 to TRBJ2-7, with TRBD2 identical over 10 bases. The J segment lost 7 bases and the V segment lost 4 bases, leaving 10 bases of the junction unmatched. The CDR3 has 15 residues. The germline V gene encodes CDR1 SGHTA and CDR2 FQGNSA.

This chain uses TRBV28 with TRBJ2-1; 10 bases are a match to TRBD2. Germline CDR1 MDHEN, CDR2 SYDVKM. This CDR3 region has 15 residues. The V gene end was trimmed by 5 bases and the J gene end by 5 bases; junction bases not matched to a gene: 6. The CDR3 nucleotides are TGTGCCAGCAGTCAGGGACTAGCGAATAACAATGAGCAGTTCTTC. The encoded protein is CASSQGLANNNEQFF.

The J gene is TRBJ1-4, the V gene TRBV4-2; 8 nucleotides agree with TRBD1. Germline loops: CDR1 LGHNA, CDR2 YNFKEQ. The CDR3 consists of 16 residues. The trim removed 4 bases at V and 6 bases at J, leaving 10 bases unmatched. The CDR3 reads CASSLLGPGQDEKLFF. In DNA form, the CDR3 reads TGTGCCAGCAGCCTCCTAGGTCCGGGACAGGATGAAAAACTGTTTTTT.

CDR3 nucleotide sequence: TGTGCCACCAGTGATTCGCAGGGGCGCTACACCTTC. The encoded protein is CATSDSQGRYTF. The rearrangement joins TRBV24-1 to TRBJ1-2, with D possibly being TRBD1 (6 bases). Trimming removed 2 bases from V and 9 bases from J, with 9 bases in between. Germline V gives CDR1 KGHDR, CDR2 SFDVKD. This CDR3 has 12 amino acids.

V is TRBV9 and J is TRBJ1-6, with D perhaps TRBD1 (5 bases). V was trimmed by 0 bases and J by 10 bases, leaving 14 bases between them. Germline values: CDR1 SGDLS, CDR2 YYNGEE. The CDR3 runs 15 residues. The CDR3 DNA follows: TGTGCCAGCAGCGTAGAGTCAGGGAAAGGATCACCCCTCCACTTT. This codes for CASSVESGKGSPLHF. The variable domain in full, with the rest retrieved from reference TRBV9 and TRBJ1-6, is DSGVTQTPKHLITATGQRVTLRCSPRSGDLSVYWYQQSLDQGLQFLIQYYNGEERAKGNILERFSAQQFPDLHSELNLSSLELGDSALYFCASSVESGKGSPLHFGNGTRLTVT.

The chain joins TRBV6-5 to TRBJ1-3, with 10 bases identical to TRBD1. Germline CDR1 MNHEY, CDR2 SVGAGI. J was trimmed by 4 bases and V by 4 bases; bases with no gene match: 7. The CDR3 totals 16 residues. The CDR3, as DNA: TGTGCCAGCAGTTCCCCGGGACAGGGGAAAGGAAACACCATATATTTT. Encoded protein: CASSSPGQGKGNTIYF.

The chain employs TRBV16 and TRBJ1-1, with 7 positions matching TRBD1. This CDR3 has 14 residues. V trimming: 6 bases; J trimming: 3 bases; junction bases outside the gene matches: 7. Germline CDR1 and CDR2: KGHSY and FQNENV. The CDR3 loop reads CASRDQGGDTEAFF. DNA of the CDR3: TGTGCCAGCAGAGATCAGGGGGGTGACACTGAAGCTTTCTTT.

V gene TRBV7-9 combines with J gene TRBJ2-2; D unclear. Germline CDR1 and CDR2: SEHNR and FQNEAQ (reference sequence). This CDR3 contains 13 residues. Between the trimmed V and J ends, which lost 9 bases and 3 bases, there was a span of 11 bases. The CDR3 sequence is CARNQEDTGELFF. The CDR3 nucleotides are TGTGCCAGAAATCAGGAAGACACCGGGGAGCTGTTTTTT.

The chain has TRBV6-5 and TRBJ2-1, with TRBD2 as a possible D gene (5 bases). Germline-derived CDR1 and CDR2 are MNHEY and SVGAGI. This CDR3 region has 13 residues. V lost 11 bases and J 6 bases, leaving 17 bases between the germline ends. CDR3 region: CASLGVARNEQFF. In DNA, the CDR3 is TGTGCCTCCCTCGGGGTAGCTCGCAATGAGCAGTTCTTC.

This clone has a single count. The J gene is TRBJ1-2, the V gene TRBV10-3, with 7 bases fitting TRBD1. CDR1 is ENHRY, CDR2 SYGVKD, per germline. J gave up 2 bases and V 7 bases, and 10 bases lay outside the gene matches. This CDR3 region has 15 residues. The CDR3 DNA sequence: TGTGCCATCACAGACAGGGACGGTAGAAACTATGGCTACACCTTC. This codes for CAITDRDGRNYGYTF.

The DNA of the CDR3 is TGCGCCAGCAGTGAGATTTTGGGCAGGGGGCAGGCAGATACGCAGTATTTT. Amino acids: CASSEILGRGQADTQYF. The chain is built from TRBV10-2 and TRBJ2-3, with 8 bases aligning to TRBD1. Germline trimming cut 2 bases from V and 4 bases from J; bases unmatched to any gene: 11. Germline lookup yields CDR1 WSHSY and CDR2 SAAADI. The CDR3 spans 17 residues.

The CDR3 loop is CASVLDRGGTEAFF. The CDR3 DNA reads TGTGCTAGTGTCCTGGACAGGGGGGGCACTGAAGCTTTCTTT. The rearrangement joins TRBV12-5 to TRBJ1-1; 10 bases align to TRBD1. Trimming took 7 bases from V and 4 from J; bases not matched to a gene: 6. Germline V CDR1 and CDR2: LGHNT, FRNRAP. There are 14 residues in the CDR3.

The rearrangement uses TRBV10-3 and TRBJ2-6, with D maybe TRBD1 (5 bases). In germline, CDR1 is ENHRY, CDR2 SYGVKD. This CDR3 has 16 residues. The CDR3 region has the DNA TGTGCAATCTGGGTCGGCCAGGGCTCTGGGGCCAACGTCCTGACTTTC. This sequence encodes CAIWVGQGSGANVLTF.

The chain has TRBV29-1 and TRBJ1-1, with D maybe TRBD1 (6 bases). Deletions cut 7 bases from V and 5 bases from J, with 14 bases between. Germline assignment: CDR1 SQVTM and CDR2 ANQGSEA. This CDR3 has 12 amino acids. The CDR3 DNA follows: TGCAGCGGGGGGGCTGTGTTAACTGAAGCTTTCTTT. Translation: CSGGAVLTEAFF.

The chain carries TRBV9 and TRBJ1-3, with TRBD1 as a possible D gene (6 bases). The CDR3 contains 15 residues. Trimming pared 3 bases from V and 0 bases from J, leaving 10 bases between. Germline CDR1 and CDR2: SGDLS and YYNGEE. The CDR3: CASSALDSSGNTIYF. The CDR3 DNA follows: TGTGCCAGCAGCGCCTTGGACAGCTCTGGAAACACCATATATTTT.

The rearrangement uses TRBV7-9 and TRBJ1-2, with D possibly matching TRBD1 (5 bases). The CDR3 is 15 amino acids. Germline V gives CDR1 SEHNR, CDR2 FQNEAQ (reference sequence). V gave up 2 bases and J gave up 3 bases, with 13 bases separating them. Written as DNA, the CDR3 is TGTGCCAGCAGCTTATTTACACAGGATTACTATGGCTACACCTTC. Residues: CASSLFTQDYYGYTF.

V is TRBV19 and J is TRBJ1-1; 8 nucleotides agree with TRBD1. Unmatched junction bases numbered 0, after V lost 2 bases and J lost 4 bases. The CDR3 consists of 13 residues. In germline, CDR1 is LNHDA, CDR2 SQIVND (reference sequence). The CDR3 reads CASSITGGTEAFF. DNA of the CDR3: TGTGCCAGTAGTATAACAGGGGGCACTGAAGCTTTCTTT. Drawing the rest from reference TRBV19 and TRBJ1-1, the complete variable domain is DGGITQSPKYLFRKEGQNVTLSCEQNLNHDAMYWYRQDPGQGLRLIYYSQIVNDFQKGDIAEGYSVSREKKESFPLTVTSAQKNPTAFYLCASSITGGTEAFFGQGTRLTVV.

This chain links TRBV28 with TRBJ1-1; D not certain. Germline V lookup: CDR1 MDHEN, CDR2 SYDVKM. CDR3 length: 12 amino acids. The ends were cut back, 4 bases at V and 6 bases at J, with 9 bases in the middle. The CDR3 loop is CASSSPPAEAFF. The DNA for the CDR3 is TGTGCCAGCAGTTCCCCTCCCGCTGAAGCTTTCTTT.